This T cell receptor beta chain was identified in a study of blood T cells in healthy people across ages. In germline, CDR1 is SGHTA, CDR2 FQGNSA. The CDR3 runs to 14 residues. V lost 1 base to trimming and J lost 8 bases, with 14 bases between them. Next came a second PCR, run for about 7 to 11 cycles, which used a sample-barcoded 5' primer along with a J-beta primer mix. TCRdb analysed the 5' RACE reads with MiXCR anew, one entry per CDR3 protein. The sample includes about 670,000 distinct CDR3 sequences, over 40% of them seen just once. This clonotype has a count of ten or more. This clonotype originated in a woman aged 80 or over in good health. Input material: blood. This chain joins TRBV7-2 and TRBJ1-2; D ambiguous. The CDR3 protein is CASSLGRASRGYTF. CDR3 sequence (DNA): TGTGCCAGCAGCTTAGGGCGGGCCTCTCGCGGCTACACCTTC.